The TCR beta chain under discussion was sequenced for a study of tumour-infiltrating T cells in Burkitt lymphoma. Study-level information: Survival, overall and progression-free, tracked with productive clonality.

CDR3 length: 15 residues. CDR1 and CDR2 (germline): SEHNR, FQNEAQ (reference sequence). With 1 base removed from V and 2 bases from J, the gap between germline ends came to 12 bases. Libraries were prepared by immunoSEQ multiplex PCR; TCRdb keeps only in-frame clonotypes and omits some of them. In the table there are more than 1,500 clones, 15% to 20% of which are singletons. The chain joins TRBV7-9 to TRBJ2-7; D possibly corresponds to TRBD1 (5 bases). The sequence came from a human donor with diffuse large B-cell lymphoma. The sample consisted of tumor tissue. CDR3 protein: CASSLGGGRPYEQYF. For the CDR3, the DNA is TGTGCCAGCAGCTTAGGGGGCGGCAGACCCTACGAGCAGTACTTC. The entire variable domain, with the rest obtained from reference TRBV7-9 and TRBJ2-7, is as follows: DTGVSQNPRHKITKRGQNVTFRCDPISEHNRLYWYRQTLGQGPEFLTYFQNEAQLEKSRLLSDRFSAERPKGSFSTLEIQRTEQGDSAMYLCASSLGGGRPYEQYFGPGTRLTVT.